This T cell receptor (beta chain) was retrieved from a study of Graves' ophthalmopathy and Graves' hyperthyroidism (dated by TCRdb to 2017 to 2018). With respect to the entire study: Peripheral blood was collected at initial diagnosis, before any treatment. In total, approximately 140 blood samples were TCR-sequenced: 40 to 45 ophthalmopathy, some 75 hyperthyroidism and 17 hyperthyroidism-to-ophthalmopathy patients. After sampling, hyperthyroidism patients received methimazole starting at 30 mg daily, and ophthalmopathy patients received high-dose intravenous methylprednisolone. For independent validation, a separate cohort was made up of 18 hyperthyroidism patients plus 17 patients who later progressed from hyperthyroidism to ophthalmopathy. To explore V-J signatures that separate ophthalmopathy from hyperthyroidism, a discovery set of 95 to 100 patients was enrolled, consisting of 43 with ophthalmopathy and roughly 59 with stable hyperthyroidism. To tell Graves' ophthalmopathy apart from Graves' hyperthyroidism, and to predict which patients would progress to ophthalmopathy, the study relied on TCR beta repertoire signatures. T-cell repertoires of thyroid tissue and blood were compared in more than 5 hyperthyroidism patients. The 100 or so discovery patients were divided at random into training and test sets in a 7:3 ratio.

A patient counted as having stable hyperthyroidism if there was no progression to ophthalmopathy within 18 months of follow-up. Patients with hyperthyroidism were aged 18 to 65 years, had been newly diagnosed, and had a disease duration of less than 2 months. Patients with other autoimmune diseases, uncontrolled infections, pregnancy or lactation were excluded. Diagnosis relied on clinical symptoms, serum thyroxine, TRAb, thyroid ultrasound and orbital computed tomography. Ficoll-Paque density gradient centrifugation was used to isolate PBMCs from 10 ml of fresh peripheral blood. Total RNA was extracted with Trizol reagent and quality-checked on an Agilent 2100 Bioanalyzer. Broader findings and caveats from the paper: Most of the expanded thyroid clonotypes with a frequency above 0.001 were also detected in blood, and it was suggested that the thyroid immune response may be reflected by blood repertoires. Ophthalmopathy was separated from stable hyperthyroidism by the 13-signature model with around 88% sensitivity and less than 82% specificity in cross-validation and with 80%/75% in the test set. In validation, the model predicted ophthalmopathy progression with 70.59% sensitivity and around 72% specificity; some 13 predicted patients were CT-confirmed with GO in a median of approximately 6.2 months. Sample size was not statistically predetermined, and group allocation was not concealed from the investigators.

This clonotype was detected a few times. Its target antigen remains unknown. No base qualities exist here, and no much larger clone lies one base off it. Reading the germline V gene gives CDR1 MNHEY and CDR2 SVGAGI. V was cut back by 0 bases and J by 6 bases, leaving a gap of 15 bases between them. Counted from cysteine to phenylalanine, this CDR3 has 16 amino acids. Only the CDR3 region is kept as DNA, spanning 48 bases read in frame from base 1. TCR beta CDR3 regions were amplified from RNA transcripts for repertoire sequencing. HTBI primers and the Qiagen OneStep RT-PCR kit were used in a first-round RT-PCR, which was followed by a second-round multiplex PCR, size selection and purification. Libraries were sequenced on an Illumina HiSeq2000 using paired-end 100 bp reads. In the authors' own workflow: Reads were processed with SOAPnuke, discarding reads with adapters, uncalled bases, mean Phred below 15, or no exact constant-primer or identifier match. COPE v1.2.5 was used to merge high-quality paired reads. Each unique nucleotide sequence was defined as a clonotype, and clonotypes were aligned to IMGT TRB V, D and J references with MiTCR v1.1. The analysis was limited to V-J combinations with a frequency above 0.0001, which together covered 99% to 99.2% of repertoires. A TCR clonal expansion and chaos score per V-J combination was defined as the ratio of F50 clonal expansion to chaos observed in the TCRdist matrix. Welch's t-statistics and random forest were used to narrow the features down to more than 10 V-J combinations, which were then fed into a naive Bayes classifier. Thyroid-blood repertoire similarity was quantified with the Morisita-Horn index. Clones were called with MiXCR by TCRdb after fastp trimmed the public reads at Q25, and only in-frame beta chains were retained. Each entry merges the rows of one CDR3 protein and shows their most common DNA and genes. TCRdb's processing, not the authors' own work, is the source of the V and J calls. This sample has 400,000 to 500,000 distinct CDR3 sequences in its table, and approximately 21% of those were observed once. Under 3% of the sample comes from the top ten.

The origin of this receptor is a woman aged 18 to 35 with stable Graves' hyperthyroidism. Donor details come from another sample of the same person, matched by shared clones. The V and J genes are TRBV6-5 and TRBJ1-5, with a weak D call of TRBD1 (6 bases match). The specimen sequenced was peripheral blood. The CDR3 region reads CASSYSIGQGSQPQHF. The nucleotide sequence reads TGTGCCAGCAGTTACTCGATAGGGCAGGGGAGTCAGCCCCAGCATTTT.